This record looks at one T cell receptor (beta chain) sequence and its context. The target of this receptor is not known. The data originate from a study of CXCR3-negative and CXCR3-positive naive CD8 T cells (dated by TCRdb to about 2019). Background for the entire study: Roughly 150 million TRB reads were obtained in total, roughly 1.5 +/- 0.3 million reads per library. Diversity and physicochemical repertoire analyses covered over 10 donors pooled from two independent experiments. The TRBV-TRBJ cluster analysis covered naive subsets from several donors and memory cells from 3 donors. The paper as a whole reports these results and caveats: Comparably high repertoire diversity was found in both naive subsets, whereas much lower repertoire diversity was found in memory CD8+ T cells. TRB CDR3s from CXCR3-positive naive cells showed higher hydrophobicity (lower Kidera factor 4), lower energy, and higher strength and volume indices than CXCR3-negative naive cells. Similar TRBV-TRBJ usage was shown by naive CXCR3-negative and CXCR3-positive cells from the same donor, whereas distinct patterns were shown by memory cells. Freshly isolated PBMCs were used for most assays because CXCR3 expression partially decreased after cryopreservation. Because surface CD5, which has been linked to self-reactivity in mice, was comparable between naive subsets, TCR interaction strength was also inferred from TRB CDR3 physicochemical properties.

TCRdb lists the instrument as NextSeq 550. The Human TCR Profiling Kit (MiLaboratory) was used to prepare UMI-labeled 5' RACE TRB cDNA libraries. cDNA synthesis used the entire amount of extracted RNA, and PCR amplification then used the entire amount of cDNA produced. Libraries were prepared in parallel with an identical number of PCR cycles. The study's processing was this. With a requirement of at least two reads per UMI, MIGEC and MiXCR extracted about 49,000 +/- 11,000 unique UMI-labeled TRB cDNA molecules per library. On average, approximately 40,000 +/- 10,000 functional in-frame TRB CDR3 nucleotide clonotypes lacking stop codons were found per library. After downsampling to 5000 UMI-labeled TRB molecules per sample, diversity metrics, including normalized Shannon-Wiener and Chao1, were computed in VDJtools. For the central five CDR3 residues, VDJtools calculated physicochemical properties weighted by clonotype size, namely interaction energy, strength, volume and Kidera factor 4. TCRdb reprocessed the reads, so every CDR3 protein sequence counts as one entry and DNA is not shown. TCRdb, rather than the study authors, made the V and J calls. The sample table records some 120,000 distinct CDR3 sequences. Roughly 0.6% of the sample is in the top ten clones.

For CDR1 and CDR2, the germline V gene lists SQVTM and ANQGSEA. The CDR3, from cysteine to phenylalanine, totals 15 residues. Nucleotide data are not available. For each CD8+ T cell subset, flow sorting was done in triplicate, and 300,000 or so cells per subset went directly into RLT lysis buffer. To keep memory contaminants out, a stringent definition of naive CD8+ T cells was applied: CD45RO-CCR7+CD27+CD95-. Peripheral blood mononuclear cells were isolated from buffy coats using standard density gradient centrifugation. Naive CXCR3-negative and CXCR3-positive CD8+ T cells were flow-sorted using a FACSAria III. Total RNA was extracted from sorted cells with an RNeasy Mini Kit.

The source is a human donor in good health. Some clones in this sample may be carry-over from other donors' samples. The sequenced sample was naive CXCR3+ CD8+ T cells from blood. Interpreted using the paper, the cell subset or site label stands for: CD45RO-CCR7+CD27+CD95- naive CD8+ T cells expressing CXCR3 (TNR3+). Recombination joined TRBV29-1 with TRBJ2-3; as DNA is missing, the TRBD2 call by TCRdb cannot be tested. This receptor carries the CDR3 CSVEWAGGGTDTQYF.